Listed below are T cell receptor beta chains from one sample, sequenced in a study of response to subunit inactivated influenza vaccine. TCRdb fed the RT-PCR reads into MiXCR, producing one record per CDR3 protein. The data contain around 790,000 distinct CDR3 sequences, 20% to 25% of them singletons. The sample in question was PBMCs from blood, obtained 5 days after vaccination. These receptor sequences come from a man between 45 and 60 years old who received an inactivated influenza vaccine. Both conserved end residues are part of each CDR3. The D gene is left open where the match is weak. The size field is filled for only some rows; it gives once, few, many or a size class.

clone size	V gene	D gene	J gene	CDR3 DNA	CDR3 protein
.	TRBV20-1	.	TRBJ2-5	TGCAGTGCAAACCCATGGGGAGGGGGGGAGACCCAGTACTTC	CSANPWGGGETQYF
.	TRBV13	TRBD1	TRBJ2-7	TGTGCCAGCAGCTTTTCCTCCGGGGGACAGGGCCACGAGCAGTACTTC	CASSFSSGGQGHEQYF
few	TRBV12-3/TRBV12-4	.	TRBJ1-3	TGTGCCAGCACCTCGGGCGGCCTCTCTGGAAACACCATATATTTT	CASTSGGLSGNTIYF
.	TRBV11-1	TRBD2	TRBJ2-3	TGTGCCAGCAGCTTAGGATGGCGGACGACTAGCGGGAACACAGATACGCAGTATTTT	CASSLGWRTTSGNTDTQYF
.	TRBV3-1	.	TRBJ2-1	TGTGCCTCCTGCACCCGGGGGGCAGCCTGGGATGAGCAGTTCTTC	CASCTRGAAWDEQFF
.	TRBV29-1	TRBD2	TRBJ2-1	TGCAGCGTTGCGGGCGGGACTAGCGGCTACAATGAGCAGTTCTTC	CSVAGGTSGYNEQFF
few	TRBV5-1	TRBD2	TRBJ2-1	TGCGCCAGCAGCTTACCTAAGGCGGCTAGCGGGAGGGCATCGGGTAATGAGCAGTTCTTC	CASSLPKAASGRASGNEQFF
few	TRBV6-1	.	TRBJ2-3	TGTGCCAGCGGCTGGGCAGCCACAGATACGCAGTATTTT	CASGWAATDTQYF
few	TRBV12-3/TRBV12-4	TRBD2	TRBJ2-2	TGTGCCAGCAGTTTGAGGACTAGCGGCGGCGGGGAGCTGTTTTTT	CASSLRTSGGGELFF
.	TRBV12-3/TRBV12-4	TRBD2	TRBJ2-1	TGTGCCAGCCACGAACTAGCGGGATACAATGAGCAGTTCTTC	CASHELAGYNEQFF
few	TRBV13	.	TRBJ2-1	TGTGCCAGCAGCTTACGTACGGGAGTCGTGAATGAGCAGTTCTTC	CASSLRTGVVNEQFF
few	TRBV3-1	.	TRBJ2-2	TGTGCCAGCAGCCAACGGGGCAGGGAGTTGACCGGGGAGCTGTTTTTT	CASSQRGRELTGELFF
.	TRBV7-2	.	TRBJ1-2	TGTGCCAGCAGCTTGAATAATCTAGGTGGCTACACCTTC	CASSLNNLGGYTF
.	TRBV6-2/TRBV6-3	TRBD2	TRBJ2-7	TGTGCCAGCAGTTGGACTAGCGGGAGGGCCTCCTACGAGCAGTACTTC	CASSWTSGRASYEQYF
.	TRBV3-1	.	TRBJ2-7	TGTGCCAGCAGCCTTATTACAGGGAACGAGCAGTACTTC	CASSLITGNEQYF
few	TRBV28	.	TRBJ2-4	TGTGCCAGCAGGGGACCACGGGAACTGGCCAAAAACATTCAGTACTTC	CASRGPRELAKNIQYF
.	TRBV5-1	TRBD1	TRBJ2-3	TGCGCCAGCAGCTACTATACCGGACAGGGCTCGGAGGAGATCACAGATACGCAGTATTTT	CASSYYTGQGSEEITDTQYF
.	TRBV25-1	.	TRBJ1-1	TGTGCCAGCAGTAAACCCGGACGGGACACTGAAGCTTTCTTT	CASSKPGRDTEAFF
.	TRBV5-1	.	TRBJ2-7	TGCGCCAGCAGCTTGAGTTCGGCGCTCGGTCCCGAGCAGTACTTC	CASSLSSALGPEQYF
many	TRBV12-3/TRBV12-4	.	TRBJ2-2	TGTGCCAGCAGTTTTCGACCAACCGGGGAGCTGTTTTTT	CASSFRPTGELFF
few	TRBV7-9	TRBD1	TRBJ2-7	TGTGCCAGCAGCAAGGGACAGGGAACCCTATACGAGCAGTACTTC	CASSKGQGTLYEQYF
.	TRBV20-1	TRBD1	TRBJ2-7	TGCAGTGCTAGAGATGGCCACAGGGGGCTGGGGCAGTACTTC	CSARDGHRGLGQYF
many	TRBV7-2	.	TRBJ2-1	TGTGCCAGCAGCTTCGACGGAAGTGAGCAGTTCTTC	CASSFDGSEQFF
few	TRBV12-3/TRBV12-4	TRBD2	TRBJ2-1	TGTGCCAGCAGTTCCCGACTAGCGGGGGAGCAGTTCTTC	CASSSRLAGEQFF
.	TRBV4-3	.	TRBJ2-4	TGCGCCAGCAGCCCCGGGCGGGGCGATGGCAAAAACATTCAGTACTTC	CASSPGRGDGKNIQYF
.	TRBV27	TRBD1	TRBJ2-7	TGTGCCAGCAGCCTCCTGGACAGGGCGACTCCCTACGAGCAGTACTTC	CASSLLDRATPYEQYF
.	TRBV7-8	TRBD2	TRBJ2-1	TGTGCCAGCAGCTCGAAGAGGACTAGCGGGAGTGTCGATGAGCAGTTCTTC	CASSSKRTSGSVDEQFF
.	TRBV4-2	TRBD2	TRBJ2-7	TGTGCCAGCAGCACGGGACTAGTATTCCACGAGCAGTACTTC	CASSTGLVFHEQYF
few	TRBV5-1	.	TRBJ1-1	TGCGCCAGCAGCAAAGCGGCCACAGGGTTGAACACTGAAGCTTTCTTT	CASSKAATGLNTEAFF
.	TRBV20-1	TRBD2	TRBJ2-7	TGCAGTGCTAGAGTCGGGGGGTCGTCCGAGCAGTACTTC	CSARVGGSSEQYF
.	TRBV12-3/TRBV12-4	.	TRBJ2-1	TGTGCCAGCACCCTCGGTCGAGGGTTCGAGCAGTTCTTC	CASTLGRGFEQFF
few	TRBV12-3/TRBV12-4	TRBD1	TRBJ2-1	TGTGCCAGCAGTTTTAGCCCTGACAGGGAAGAATCGGAGGCAGTCGGGAATGAGCAGTTCTTC	CASSFSPDREESEAVGNEQFF
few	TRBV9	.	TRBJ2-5	TGTGCCAGCAGCGTAGGGGGACTTCTACAAGAGACCCAGTACTTC	CASSVGGLLQETQYF
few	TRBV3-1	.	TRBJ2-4	TGTGCCAGCAGCCAAGGAACAGGGTTAATAGCCAAAAACATTCAGTACTTC	CASSQGTGLIAKNIQYF
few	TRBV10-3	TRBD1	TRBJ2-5	TGTGCCATCAGCCCGGGACAGATAGAAGAGACCCAGTACTTC	CAISPGQIEETQYF
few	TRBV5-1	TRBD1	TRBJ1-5	TGCGCCAGCAGCTTGGTGTCAGGGGGACGGCAGCCCCAGCATTTT	CASSLVSGGRQPQHF
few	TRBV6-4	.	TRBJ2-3	TGTGCCAGCAGCACGGACCGGGGGACAGATACGCAGTATTTT	CASSTDRGTDTQYF
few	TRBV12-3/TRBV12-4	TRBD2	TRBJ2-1	TGTGCCACCGGGACTAGCGGGTCCCTAAGTGAGCAGTTCTTC	CATGTSGSLSEQFF
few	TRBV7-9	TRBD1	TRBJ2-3	TGTGCCAGCAGCTTACGGGACAGTCCCACAGATACGCAGTATTTT	CASSLRDSPTDTQYF
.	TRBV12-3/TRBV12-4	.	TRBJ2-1	TGTGCCAGCAGGCTTGGGCTAACCTACAATGAGCAGTTCTTC	CASRLGLTYNEQFF
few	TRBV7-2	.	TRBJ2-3	TGTGCCAGCAGCTCAGGACTTCTTTTTTTT	CASSSGLLFF
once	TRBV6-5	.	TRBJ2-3	TGTGCCAGCAGTTACCGGGGCCGAGATACGCACTATTTT	CASSYRGRDTHYF
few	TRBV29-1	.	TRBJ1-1	TGCGGCGGGGTTGGGCGGTTCACTGAAGCTTTCTTT	CGGVGRFTEAFF